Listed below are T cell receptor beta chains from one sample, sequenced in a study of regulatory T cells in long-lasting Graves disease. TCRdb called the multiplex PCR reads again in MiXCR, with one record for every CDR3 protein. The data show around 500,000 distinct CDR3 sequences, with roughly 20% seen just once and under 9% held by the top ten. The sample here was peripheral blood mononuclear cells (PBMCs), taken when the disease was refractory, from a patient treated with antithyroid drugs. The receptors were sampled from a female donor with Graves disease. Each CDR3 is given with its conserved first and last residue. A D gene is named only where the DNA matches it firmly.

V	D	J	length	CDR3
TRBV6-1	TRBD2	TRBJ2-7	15	CASRSARLAAYEQYF
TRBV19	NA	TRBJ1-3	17	CASSIRRGMSSGNTIYF
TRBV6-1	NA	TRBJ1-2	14	CASSEETDNYGYTF
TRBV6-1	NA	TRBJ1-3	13	CASSPVSGNTIYF
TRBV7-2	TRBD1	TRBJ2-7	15	CASTITTGATYEQYF
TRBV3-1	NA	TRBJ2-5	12	CASRGVRETQYF
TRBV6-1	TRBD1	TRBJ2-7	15	CASGDRAGEAYEQYF
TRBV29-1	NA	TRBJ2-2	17	CSVPRGGRSSNTGELFF
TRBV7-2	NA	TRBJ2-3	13	CAVGRGYTDTQYF
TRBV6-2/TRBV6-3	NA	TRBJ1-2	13	CASNQDGKGGYTF
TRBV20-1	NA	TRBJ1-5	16	CSASRPRVVGNQPQHF
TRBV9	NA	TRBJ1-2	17	CASSVGGPKGDNYGYTF
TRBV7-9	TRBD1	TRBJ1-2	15	CASTPTGEVYYGYTF
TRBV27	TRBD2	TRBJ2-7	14	CASRTSGAAYEQYF
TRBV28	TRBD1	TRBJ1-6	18	CASSPGVWDSSYNSPLHF
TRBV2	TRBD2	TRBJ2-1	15	CASMTSEISYNEQFF
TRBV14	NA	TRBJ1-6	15	CASSQDPPPKSPLHF
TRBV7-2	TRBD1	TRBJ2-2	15	CASSWDRGNTGELFF
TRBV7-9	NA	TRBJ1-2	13	CASSLDRVRGYTF
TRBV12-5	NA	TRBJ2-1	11	CASGLVLEQFF
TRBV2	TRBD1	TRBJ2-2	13	CASSEQGAGELFF
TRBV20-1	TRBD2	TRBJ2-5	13	CSARTSGQETQYF
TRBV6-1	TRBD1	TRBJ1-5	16	CASSEPQGANNQPQHF
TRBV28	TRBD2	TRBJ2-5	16	CASSRHSGMYQETQYF
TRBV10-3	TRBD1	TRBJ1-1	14	CASTFVQGETEAFF
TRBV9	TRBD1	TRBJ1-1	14	CASSVGDRDGEAFF
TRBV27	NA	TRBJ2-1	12	CASSRLNNEQFF
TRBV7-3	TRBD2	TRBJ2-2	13	CASGEGYTGELFF
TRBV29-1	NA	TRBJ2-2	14	CSVVGPANTGELFF
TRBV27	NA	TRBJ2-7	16	CASSLYSGGSAYEQYF
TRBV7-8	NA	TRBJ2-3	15	CASSSTEGYTDTQYF
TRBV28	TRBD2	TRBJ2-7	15	CASSLLAGLLYEQYF
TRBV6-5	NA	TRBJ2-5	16	CTSSSRSGDISQTQYF
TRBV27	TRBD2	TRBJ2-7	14	CASSEAGVTYEQYF
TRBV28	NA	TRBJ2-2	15	CASSQRLGGSGELFF
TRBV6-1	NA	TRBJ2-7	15	CASRTSGDTPYEQYF
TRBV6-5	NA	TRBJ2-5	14	CASSYGSGQETQYF
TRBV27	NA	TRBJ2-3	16	CASTPDLRLQLHTQYF
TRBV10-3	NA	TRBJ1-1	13	CAIKSGSNTEAFF
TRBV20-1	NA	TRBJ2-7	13	CSAEWTGTYEQYF
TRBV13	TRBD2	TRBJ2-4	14	CASSSGTNGDIQYF
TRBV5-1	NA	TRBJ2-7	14	CASRDGVLPYEQYF
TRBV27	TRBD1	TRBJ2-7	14	CASSLEDRSFRQYF
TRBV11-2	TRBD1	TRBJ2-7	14	CASSHGTGGAEQYF